These T cell receptor beta chains were read from a single sample in a study of read filtering for tumor transcriptome and immune sequencing. TCRdb processed the reads anew with MiXCR; each CDR3 protein has one entry. The data show fewer than 35,000 distinct CDR3 sequences, with approximately 17% seen just once and under 20% held by the top ten. The source material was a population of CD138-negative cells sorted from bone marrow. The receptors shown here come from a donor at least 40 years old with multiple myeloma. The CDR3 runs from the conserved cysteine through the conserved F or W. Not every row has a clone size; where given, it reads once, few, many or a size class.

TRBV28 many CASTPGGRGTEAFF
TRBV9 many CASNRPGASGPPDGELFF
TRBV4-1 few CASSQKLSATGSQPQHF
TRBV5-1 many CASSSGTSGITDTQYF
TRBV7-9 medium-sized CASSLQGANYNEQFF
TRBV3-1 many CASSHLQTDTQYF
TRBV30 many CAWSLPWPAYEQYF
TRBV14 many CASSRSGSSYNSPLHF
TRBV20-1 many CSARAPNVAVLSSYEQYF
TRBV23-1 medium-sized CASSTSGTSGGAWGANVLTF
TRBV29-1 many CSVERSGRAGEQFF
TRBV27 many CASRSGLAGQVEQFF
TRBV29-1 . CSVGTVGQPQHF
TRBV20-1 many CSAEGTRSYEQYF
TRBV2 . CASSEDIGEIQYF
TRBV7-2 many CASSSGLPNYEQYF
TRBV28 many CASRRTGKETQYF
TRBV18 . CASSPRSGSSHDEQFF
TRBV18 few CASSQDLMNTEAFF